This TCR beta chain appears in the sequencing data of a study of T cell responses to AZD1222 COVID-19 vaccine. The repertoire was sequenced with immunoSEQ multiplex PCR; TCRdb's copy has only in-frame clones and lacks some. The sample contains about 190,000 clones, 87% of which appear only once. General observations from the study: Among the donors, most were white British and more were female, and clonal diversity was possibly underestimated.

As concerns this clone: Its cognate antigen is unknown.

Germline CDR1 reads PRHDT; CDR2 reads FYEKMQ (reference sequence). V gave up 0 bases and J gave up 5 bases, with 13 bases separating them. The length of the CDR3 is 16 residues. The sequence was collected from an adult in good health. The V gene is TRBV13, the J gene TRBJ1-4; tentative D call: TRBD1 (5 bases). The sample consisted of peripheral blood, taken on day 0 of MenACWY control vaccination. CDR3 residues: CASSLGTRAFNEKLFF. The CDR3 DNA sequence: TGTGCCAGCAGCTTAGGGACCAGGGCATTCAATGAAAAACTGTTTTTT.